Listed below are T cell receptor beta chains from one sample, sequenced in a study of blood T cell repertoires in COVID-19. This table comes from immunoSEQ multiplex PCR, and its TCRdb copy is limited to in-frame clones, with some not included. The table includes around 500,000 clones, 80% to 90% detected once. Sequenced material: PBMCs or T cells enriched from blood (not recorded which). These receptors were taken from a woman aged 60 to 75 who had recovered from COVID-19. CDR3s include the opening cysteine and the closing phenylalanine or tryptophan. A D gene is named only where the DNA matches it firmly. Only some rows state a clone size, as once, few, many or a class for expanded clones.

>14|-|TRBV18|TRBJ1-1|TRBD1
TGTGCCAGCTCACCGGACAGGGGAGGCACTGAAGCTTTCTTT
CASSPDRGGTEAFF
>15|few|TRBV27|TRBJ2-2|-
TGTGCCAGCAGTTTTCCGGGACTCGGGGGTTGGGAGCTGTTTTTT
CASSFPGLGGWELFF
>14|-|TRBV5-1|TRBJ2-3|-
TGCGCCAGCAGCAAGGGGGGGCAGGGAGATACGCAGTATTTT
CASSKGGQGDTQYF
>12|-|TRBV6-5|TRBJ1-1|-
TGTGCCAGCAGGCAGGGAGGCGCTGAAGCTTTCTTT
CASRQGGAEAFF
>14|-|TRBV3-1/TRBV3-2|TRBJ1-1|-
TGTGCCAGCAGCCAAGATCTAGTTATCGCTGAAGCTTTCTTT
CASSQDLVIAEAFF
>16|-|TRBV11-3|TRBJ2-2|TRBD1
TGTGCCAGCAGCTTAGCGCCGGGACAGGGCACCGGGGAGCTGTTTTTT
CASSLAPGQGTGELFF
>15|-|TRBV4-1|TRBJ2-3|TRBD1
TGCGCCAGCAGCCTATGGACAGGGGACGCAGATACGCAGTATTTT
CASSLWTGDADTQYF
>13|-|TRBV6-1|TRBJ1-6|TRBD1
TGTGCCAGCAGTGAAGTTAACCCGGACAGGGCCCACTTT
CASSEVNPDRAHF
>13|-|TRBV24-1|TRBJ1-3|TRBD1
TGTGCCACACAGGGGGGCCCTGGAAACACCATATATTTT
CATQGGPGNTIYF
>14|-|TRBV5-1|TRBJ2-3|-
TGCGCCAGCAGCTTGATACAGGGAAAAGATACGCAGTATTTT
CASSLIQGKDTQYF
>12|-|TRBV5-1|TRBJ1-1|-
TGCGCCAGCAGCTTAGGGGAGGGCCAAGCTTTCTTT
CASSLGEGQAFF
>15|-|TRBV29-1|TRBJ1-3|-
TGCAGCGCCACCAACCCAGGTTCCTCTGGAAACACCATATATTTT
CSATNPGSSGNTIYF
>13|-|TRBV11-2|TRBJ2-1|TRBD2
TGTGCCAGCAGCTTTGGGACTAGCGGGGAGCAGTTCTTC
CASSFGTSGEQFF
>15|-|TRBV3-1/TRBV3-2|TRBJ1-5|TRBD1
TGTGCCAGCAGCCAAGGGTCAGGGGGCGGATCGCCCCAGCATTTT
CASSQGSGGGSPQHF
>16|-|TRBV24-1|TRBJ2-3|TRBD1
TGTGCCACCAGTGACCGTGGACAGGGTCGCACAGATACGCAGTATTTT
CATSDRGQGRTDTQYF
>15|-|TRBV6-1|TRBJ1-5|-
TGTGCCAGCAGTGAATGGGGGGGAGGTTATCAGCCCCAGCATTTT
CASSEWGGGYQPQHF
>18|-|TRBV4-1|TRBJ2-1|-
TGCGCCAGCAGCCAATTCCCCCCTGTCGGAGACTCCTACAATGAGCAGTTCTTC
CASSQFPPVGDSYNEQFF
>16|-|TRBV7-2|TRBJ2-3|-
TGTGCCAGCAGCTTAAGGCAGGCCCCTAGCACAGATACGCAGTATTTT
CASSLRQAPSTDTQYF
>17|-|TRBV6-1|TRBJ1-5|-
TGTGCCAGCAGTGAAGTGGGAGGGAGAGAGGGATCAAAGCCCCAGCATTTT
CASSEVGGREGSKPQHF
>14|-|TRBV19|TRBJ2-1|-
TGTGCCAGTACCCCAGGAGCTCTCGGGAGTGAGCAGTTCTTC
CASTPGALGSEQFF
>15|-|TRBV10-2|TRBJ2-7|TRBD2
TGCGCCAGCAAGCTCCTAGCGGGGGGTACCTACGAGCAGTACTTC
CASKLLAGGTYEQYF
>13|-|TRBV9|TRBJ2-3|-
TGTGCCATCGAGAACAGGGATACAGATACGCAGTATTTT
CAIENRDTDTQYF
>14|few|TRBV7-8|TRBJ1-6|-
TGTGCCAGCAGGCCAGTCTCCTATAATTCACCCCTCCACTTT
CASRPVSYNSPLHF
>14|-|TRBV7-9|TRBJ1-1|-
TGTGCCAGCAGCTTAGGAGGGGGGGTCACTGAAGCTTTCTTT
CASSLGGGVTEAFF